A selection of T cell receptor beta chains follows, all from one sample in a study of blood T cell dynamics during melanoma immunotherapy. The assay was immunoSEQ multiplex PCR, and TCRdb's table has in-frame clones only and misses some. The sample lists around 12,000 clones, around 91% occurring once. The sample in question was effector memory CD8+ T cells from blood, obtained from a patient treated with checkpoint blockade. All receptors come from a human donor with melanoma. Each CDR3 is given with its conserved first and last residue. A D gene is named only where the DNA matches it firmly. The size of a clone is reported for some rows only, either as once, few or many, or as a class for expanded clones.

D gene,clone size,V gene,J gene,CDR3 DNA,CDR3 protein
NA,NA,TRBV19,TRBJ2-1,TGTGCCAGTAGTCCCGGACACAATGAGCAGTTCTTC,CASSPGHNEQFF
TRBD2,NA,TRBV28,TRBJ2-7,TGTGCCAGCAGTTCGGGGCGGGAGGGCCTCTACGAGCAGTACTTC,CASSSGREGLYEQYF
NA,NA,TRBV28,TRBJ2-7,TGTGCCAGCAGTCTCGAGAACGGAGACGAGCAGTACTTC,CASSLENGDEQYF
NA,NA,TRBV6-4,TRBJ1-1,TGTGCCAGCAGTGCCTCACGGGACTTATACACTGAAGCTTTCTTT,CASSASRDLYTEAFF
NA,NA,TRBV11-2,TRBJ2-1,TGTGCCAGCAGCTTTACAAAGCCCCGCGACAATGAGCAGTTCTTC,CASSFTKPRDNEQFF
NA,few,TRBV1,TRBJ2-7,TGCACCAGCAGCGGCTTTGGACTAGCGGGAGCATGGCAGTACTTC,CTSSGFGLAGAWQYF
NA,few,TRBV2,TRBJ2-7,TGTGCCAGCAGTGACCGAAGCTCCTACGAGCAGTACTTC,CASSDRSSYEQYF
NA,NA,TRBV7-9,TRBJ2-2,TGTGCCAGCAGCTTAGATACCGGGGAGCTGTTTTTT,CASSLDTGELFF
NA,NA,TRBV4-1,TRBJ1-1,TGCGCCAGCAACGAAAACAAAGGGAGCACTGAAGCTTTCTTT,CASNENKGSTEAFF
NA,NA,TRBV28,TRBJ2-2,TGTGCCAGCAGTTTTCAACCTACCGGGGAGCTGTTTTTT,CASSFQPTGELFF
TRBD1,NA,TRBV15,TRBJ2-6,TGTGCCACCAGCAGCCCGACAGGGGCCATCTCTGGGGCCAACGTCCTGACTTTC,CATSSPTGAISGANVLTF
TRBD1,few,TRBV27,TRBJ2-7,TGTGCCAGCAGTTACAGGGGAAGCTCCTACGAGCAGTACTTC,CASSYRGSSYEQYF
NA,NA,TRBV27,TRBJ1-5,TGTGCCAGCAGAGGTGCGTTAAATCAGCCCCAGCATTTT,CASRGALNQPQHF
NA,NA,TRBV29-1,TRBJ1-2,TGCAGCGTTGAGGAGCAGGAGACTTACACCAACTATGGCTACACCTTC,CSVEEQETYTNYGYTF
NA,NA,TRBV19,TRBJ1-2,TGTGCCAGTAAAGGTTATGGCTACACCTTC,CASKGYGYTF
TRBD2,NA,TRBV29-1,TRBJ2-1,TGCAGCGTTGTTTCAGGCCTCTTAGCGGGAGGCTCCTACAATGAGCAGTTCTTC,CSVVSGLLAGGSYNEQFF
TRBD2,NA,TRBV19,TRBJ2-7,TGTGCCAGTAGTATGGGGACTAGCGGAGTTCGCGAGCAGTACTTC,CASSMGTSGVREQYF
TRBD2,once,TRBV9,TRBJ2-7,TGTGCCAGCAGCCCACCGGGACTAGACCCTTACGAGCAGTACTTC,CASSPPGLDPYEQYF
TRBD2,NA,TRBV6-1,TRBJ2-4,TGTGCCAGCAACGAGCGGGGTCCTAAAAACATTCAGTACTTC,CASNERGPKNIQYF
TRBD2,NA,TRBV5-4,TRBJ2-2,TGTGCCAGCAGTGTGAGGTCGGGAGGGTTCACCGGGGAGCTGTTTTTT,CASSVRSGGFTGELFF
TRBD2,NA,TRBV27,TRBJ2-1,TGTGCCAGCAGTTTAGTGTCTAGCGGGAGAAATGAGCAGTTCTTC,CASSLVSSGRNEQFF
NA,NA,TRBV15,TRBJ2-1,TGTGCCACCAGCAGAGAGGAGGGAGTATGGGGCAATGAGCAGTTCTTC,CATSREEGVWGNEQFF
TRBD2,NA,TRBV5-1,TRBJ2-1,TGCGCCAGCAGCTGGACTAGCGGGAGTGGAAATGAGCAGTTCTTC,CASSWTSGSGNEQFF
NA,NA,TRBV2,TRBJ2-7,TGTGCCACCCAGAAGGGGACCTACGAGCAGTACTTC,CATQKGTYEQYF
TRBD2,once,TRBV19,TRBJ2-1,TGTGCCAGTAGTATATCTAGCGGGTTGTTCAATGAGCAGTTCTTC,CASSISSGLFNEQFF
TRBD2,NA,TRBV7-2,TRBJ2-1,TGTGCCAGCAGCTTAGAGGGGACTATCAATGAGCAGTTCTTC,CASSLEGTINEQFF
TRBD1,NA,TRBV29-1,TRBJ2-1,TGCAGCGTTGTTTGGACAGGGCAGTTCTTC,CSVVWTGQFF
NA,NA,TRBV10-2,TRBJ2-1,TGCGCCAGCAGTGACACGGGAATCAAGGATGAGCAGTTCTTC,CASSDTGIKDEQFF
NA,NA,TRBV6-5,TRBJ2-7,TGTGCCAGCAGTTTAAAGGACGGGTGGTACGAGCAGTACTTC,CASSLKDGWYEQYF
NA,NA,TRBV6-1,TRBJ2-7,TGTGCCAGCAGTACTCGGGACACCGCCTACGAGCAGTACTTC,CASSTRDTAYEQYF
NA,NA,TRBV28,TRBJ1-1,TGTGCCAGCAGTCCCACAGGGATCCCTGAAGCTTTCTTT,CASSPTGIPEAFF
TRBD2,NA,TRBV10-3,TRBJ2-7,TGTGCCATCAGTAGCGGGAGTGTCTACGAGCAGTACTTC,CAISSGSVYEQYF
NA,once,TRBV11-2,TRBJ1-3,TGTGCCAGCAGCTTAGGAAAGGTCGGAAACACCATATATTTT,CASSLGKVGNTIYF
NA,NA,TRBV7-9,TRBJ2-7,TGTGCCAGCAGCTTCGGACTCGGGGGATACGAGCAGTACTTC,CASSFGLGGYEQYF
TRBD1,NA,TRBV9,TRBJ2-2,TGTGCCAGCAACAGGGGGCAGGGCACCGGGGAGCTGTTTTTT,CASNRGQGTGELFF
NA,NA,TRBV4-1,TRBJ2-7,TGCGCCAGCAGCCAAGCTAGGAGCTACGAGCAGTACTTC,CASSQARSYEQYF
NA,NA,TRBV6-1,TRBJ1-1,TGTGCCAGCAGAATACAGGATTTGTACACTGAAGCTTTCTTT,CASRIQDLYTEAFF
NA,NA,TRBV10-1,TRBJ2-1,TGCGCCAGCAGTGGGTGGGGTGAGCAGTTCTTC,CASSGWGEQFF
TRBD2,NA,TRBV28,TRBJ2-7,TGTGCCAGCAGTTCTAGACTAGCGGCTATCCGCACCTTCTCCTACGAGCAGTACTTC,CASSSRLAAIRTFSYEQYF
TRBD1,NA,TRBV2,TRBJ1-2,TGTGCCAGCACTAACAGGGGAGAGGACTATGGCTACACCTTC,CASTNRGEDYGYTF
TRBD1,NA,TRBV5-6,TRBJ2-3,TGTGCCAGCAGCCTGGGACAGGGGGTTGCAGATACGCAGTATTTT,CASSLGQGVADTQYF
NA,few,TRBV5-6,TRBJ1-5,TGTGCCAGCAGCTTGGGCGGGCTCAACCAGCATTTT,CASSLGGLNQHF
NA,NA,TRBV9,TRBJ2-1,TGTGCCAGCAGCGTGTCTGACGGTCCCTGGAATGAGCAGTTCTTC,CASSVSDGPWNEQFF
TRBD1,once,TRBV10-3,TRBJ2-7,TGTGCCATCAGTCACGGACAGGAGGTCGACGAGCAGTACTTC,CAISHGQEVDEQYF
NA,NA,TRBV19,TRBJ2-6,TGTGCCAGTAGTTTTAGTACGGGTCAAGGGGCCAACGTCCTGACTTTC,CASSFSTGQGANVLTF
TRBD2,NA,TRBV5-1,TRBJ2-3,TGCGCCAGCAGCTTGGGACTAGCGGGAGAAACAGATACGCAGTATTTT,CASSLGLAGETDTQYF
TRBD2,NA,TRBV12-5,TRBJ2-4,TGTGCTAGTGGTCCGTCGTGGACTAGCGGGCCCTCCCCTCAAAACATTCAGTACTTC,CASGPSWTSGPSPQNIQYF
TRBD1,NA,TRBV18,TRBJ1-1,TGTGCCAGCTCACCACTAGACAGGGTAAACACTGAAGCTTTCTTT,CASSPLDRVNTEAFF
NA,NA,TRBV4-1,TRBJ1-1,TGCGCCAGCAGCCAACTGGCAGGAATGAACACTGAAGCTTTCTTT,CASSQLAGMNTEAFF
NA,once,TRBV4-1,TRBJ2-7,TGCGCCAGCAGCCAAGGGCTGCCCTACGAGCAGTACTTC,CASSQGLPYEQYF
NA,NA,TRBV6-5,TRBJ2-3,TGTGCCAGCGGGGACACCAACACAGATACGCAGTATTTT,CASGDTNTDTQYF
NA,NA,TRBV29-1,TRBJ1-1,TGCAGCGTTTTCCCTGCAGGGGTGAACACTGAAGCTTTCTTT,CSVFPAGVNTEAFF
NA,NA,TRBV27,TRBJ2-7,TGTGCCAGCAGTAGAACTGCAACCTACGAGCAGTACTTC,CASSRTATYEQYF
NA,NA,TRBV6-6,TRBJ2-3,TGTGCCAGCAGTTACTCGTTTACAGATACGCAGTATTTT,CASSYSFTDTQYF
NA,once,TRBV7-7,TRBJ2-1,TGTGCCAGCAGCTTAGCGCTAGCCCGTTACAATGAGCAGTTCTTC,CASSLALARYNEQFF
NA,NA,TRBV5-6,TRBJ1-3,TGTGCCAGCAGCTTTGGGGCTACTGGAAACACCATATATTTT,CASSFGATGNTIYF
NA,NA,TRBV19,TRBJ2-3,TGTGCCAGTAGTATTGCAGGCCTAAGCACAGATACGCAGTATTTT,CASSIAGLSTDTQYF
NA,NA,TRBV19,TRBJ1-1,TGTGCCAGTAGTATAGGGGGGTTTAACACTGAAGCTTTCTTT,CASSIGGFNTEAFF
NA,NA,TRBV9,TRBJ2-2,TGTGCCAGCAGCGTAGTGGGAGGACCGAACACCGGGGAGCTGTTTTTT,CASSVVGGPNTGELFF